The 32 T cell receptor beta chains reported below all come from one sample, sequenced in a study of radiotherapy plus CTLA-4 blockade in lung cancer. Clones were read by immunoSEQ multiplex PCR, and TCRdb kept only the in-frame ones, dropping some. The sample includes 60,000 to 65,000 clones, about 72% of them seen just once. The source was peripheral blood, collected from a patient treated with radiotherapy plus ipilimumab. All receptors derive from a human donor with non-small cell lung cancer who had a complete response to radiotherapy plus ipilimumab.

The rearrangement joins TRBV7-9 to TRBJ2-5; D is possibly TRBD1 or TRBD2 (5 bases each). Germline CDR1 SEHNR, CDR2 FQNEAQ (reference sequence). Trimming took 1 base from V and 7 from J, leaving 13 bases between them. The CDR3 is made up of 14 amino acids. CDR3 sequence: CASSLGRGEGTQYF. DNA for the CDR3: TGTGCCAGCAGCTTAGGCCGGGGCGAGGGGACCCAGTACTTC.

This rearrangement joins TRBV6-5 to TRBJ1-1; D is ambiguous. In germline, CDR1 is MNHEY, CDR2 SVGAGI. The length of the CDR3 is 12 residues. Trimming cost V 6 bases and J 7 bases, with 12 bases left between them. The CDR3 DNA follows: TGTGCCAGCAGCTCCAGCTACCTTGAAGCTTTCTTT. This sequence encodes CASSSSYLEAFF.

The V call is TRBV19, the J call TRBJ1-5; tentatively, D is TRBD1 (6 bases). The CDR3 runs 15 residues. Trimming left V 7 bases short and J 6 bases short, with 19 bases between. The germline V gene encodes CDR1 LNHDA and CDR2 SQIVND (reference sequence). CDR3 region: CASTAEGGGFQPQHF. The CDR3 region has the DNA TGTGCCAGTACCGCCGAAGGGGGGGGTTTTCAGCCCCAGCATTTT.

Notes on this clone: A junction end diverges from the germline sequence, so it may reflect a read error. The rearrangement links TRBV30 to TRBJ2-3, with D perhaps assigned TRBD1 or TRBD2 (7 bases each). CDR1 is GTSNPN and CDR2 is SVGIG in the germline V gene (reference sequence). The length of the CDR3 is 14 residues. The CDR3 sequence is CTWNRQGGTDTQYF. The CDR3, as DNA: TGTACCTGGAACCGACAGGGAGGGACAGATACGCAGTATTTT.

This sequence joins TRBV18 and TRBJ1-2; 7 nucleotides line up with TRBD1. V lost 1 base to trimming and J lost 5 bases; unmatched junction nucleotides: 7. Germline V gene data show CDR1 as KGHSH and CDR2 as LQKENI. The CDR3 length is 15 residues. The CDR3 bases are TGTGCCAGCTCACCACGGACAGGCCCTTTTTATGGCTACACCTTC. It codes for CASSPRTGPFYGYTF.

The chain couples TRBV6-6 to TRBJ1-1; D ambiguous. Trimming removed 0 bases at V and 5 bases at J, with 13 bases between. CDR1 is MNHNY and CDR2 is SVGAGI in the germline V gene (reference sequence). The CDR3 totals 15 residues. The CDR3 protein is CASSYSLSWGTEAFF. The CDR3 nucleotides read TGTGCCAGCAGTTACTCGCTATCGTGGGGAACTGAAGCTTTCTTT.

The genes are TRBV2 and TRBJ2-7; a weak D match, TRBD1 (6 bases). Germline lookup yields CDR1 SNHLY and CDR2 FYNNEI. The CDR3 runs 13 residues. Deletions cut 3 bases from V and 2 bases from J, with 8 bases between. CDR3 sequence: CASSEQGPYEQYF. CDR3 nucleotides: TGTGCCAGCAGTGAGCAGGGGCCCTACGAGCAGTACTTC.

This clone was observed a few times. The chain joins TRBV29-1 to TRBJ2-7; D gene unclear. The CDR3 sequence is 11 residues long. CDR1 is SQVTM, CDR2 ANQGSEA, per germline. V lost 4 bases and J 6 bases, leaving 10 bases between the germline ends. The CDR3 here is CSVVGAVEQYF. DNA for the CDR3: TGCAGCGTTGTTGGCGCCGTCGAGCAGTACTTC.

The chain has TRBV19 and TRBJ1-1; D is uncertain. CDR1 and CDR2 (germline): LNHDA, SQIVND (reference sequence). Trimming pared 6 bases from V and 11 bases from J, leaving 22 bases between. The CDR3 is 14 residues long. CDR3 DNA sequence: TGTGCCAGTAGGATCTCCGGACTTTTCTCGGTGGCTTTCTTT. Encoded protein: CASRISGLFSVAFF.

This chain links TRBV7-2 with TRBJ2-3; 8 bases are a match to TRBD1. Germline V gene lookup returns CDR1 SGHTA and CDR2 FQGNSA. The CDR3 is 15 amino acids. The V segment lost 3 bases and the J segment 6 bases; nucleotides outside the gene matches: 8. CDR3 sequence reads: CASSFRQGTRDTQYF. CDR3 nucleotide sequence: TGTGCCAGCAGCTTTCGACAGGGGACGAGGGATACGCAGTATTTT.

V is TRBV29-1 and J is TRBJ2-3; TRBD2 matches at 8 bases. The germline V gene encodes CDR1 SQVTM and CDR2 ANQGSEA. The CDR3 loop spans 18 amino acids. V dropped 7 bases and J dropped 6; count of bases not matched to a gene: 24. CDR3 in DNA: TGCAGCGCAATTACCGGAACGAGGGCGGGGGGACTCCTCGATACGCAGTATTTT. Amino acids: CSAITGTRAGGLLDTQYF.

The V call is TRBV7-8, the J call TRBJ1-1; tentative D call: TRBD1 (6 bases). This CDR3 contains 15 residues. CDR1 is SGHVS, CDR2 FQNEAQ, per germline. V gave up 1 base and J gave up 1 base, with 10 bases separating them. The CDR3 region has the DNA TGTGCCAGCAGCTTAGGGCTACAGGGGAACACTGAAGCTTTCTTT. Encoded protein: CASSLGLQGNTEAFF.

V usage is TRBV4-1 and J usage is TRBJ1-5; D is undetermined. V was cut by 1 base and J by 0 bases, with 4 bases left in between. The germline CDR1 and CDR2 sequences are MGHRA and YSYEKL. The CDR3 loop spans 14 amino acids. The CDR3 sequence is CASSQVSSNQPQHF. The CDR3 region has the DNA TGCGCCAGCAGCCAAGTAAGTAGCAATCAGCCCCAGCATTTT.

This chain connects TRBV4-1 to TRBJ2-1; D is unresolved. CDR3 length: 13 residues. Between the trimmed V and J ends, which lost 1 base and 3 bases, there was a span of 4 bases. Germline assignment: CDR1 MGHRA and CDR2 YSYEKL. The CDR3: CASSQVIYNEQFF. CDR3 sequence (DNA): TGCGCCAGCAGCCAAGTTATCTACAATGAGCAGTTCTTC.

The chain employs TRBV15 and TRBJ1-1, with D perhaps matching TRBD1 (6 bases). The CDR3 length is 16 residues. V was clipped by 0 bases and J by 2 bases, with 13 bases between them. The germline CDR1 and CDR2 sequences are LNHNV and YYDKDF (reference sequence). The CDR3 DNA is TGTGCCACCAGCAGAGATCAGGGGCCCATTAACACTGAAGCTTTCTTT. Its protein product is CATSRDQGPINTEAFF.

This chain joins TRBV6-1 and TRBJ2-5; D is undetermined. Germline V gene lookup returns CDR1 MNHNS and CDR2 SASEGT. The V end lost 6 bases, the J end lost 1 base, and 12 bases lay between the germline ends. The CDR3 totals 14 residues. In DNA, the CDR3 is TGTGCCAGCAGCCGCGGTCCGCGCCAAGAGACCCAGTACTTC. Amino acids: CASSRGPRQETQYF.

The chain has TRBV14 and TRBJ1-2; 8 bases align to TRBD1. Germline CDR1 SGHDN, CDR2 FVKESK. This CDR3 has 15 amino acids. V shed 6 bases, J shed 4 bases, and the junction held 10 bases outside the gene matches. CDR3 amino acids: CASSQGAPASYGYTF. The DNA of the CDR3 is TGTGCCAGCAGTCAGGGGGCACCAGCCTCCTATGGCTACACCTTC. Full variable domain (missing parts from reference TRBV14 and TRBJ1-2): EAGVTQFPSHSVIEKGQTVTLRCDPISGHDNLYWYRRVMGKEIKFLLHFVKESKQDESGMPNNRFLAERTGGTYSTLKVQPAELEDSGVYFCASSQGAPASYGYTFGSGTRLTVV.

The CDR3 spells CASSKAGSGANVLTF. In DNA, the CDR3 is TGCGCCAGCAGCAAAGCAGGGTCCGGGGCCAACGTCCTGACTTTC. This rearrangement joins TRBV4-3 to TRBJ2-6; D may be TRBD1 (5 bases). The germline V and J ends were trimmed by 5 bases and 4 bases, with 12 bases remaining between them. Germline V gene sequence: CDR1 LGHNA, CDR2 YSLEER. The CDR3 loop spans 15 amino acids.

This rearrangement joins TRBV4-3 to TRBJ2-1, with a tentative D call TRBD2 (5 bases). The V and J ends lost 5 bases and 4 bases respectively, with 15 bases between them. From germline, CDR1 is LGHNA and CDR2 YSLEER. The CDR3 is made up of 15 amino acids. This CDR3 is CASSSQPRAYNEQFF. CDR3 sequence (DNA): TGCGCCAGCAGCTCACAACCGAGGGCGTACAATGAGCAGTTCTTC.

This clone came up a few times. The rearrangement uses TRBV23-1 and TRBJ2-7; 8 bases are a match to TRBD1. TRBV23-1 belongs to the ORF category, with a function that is uncertain. The CDR3 runs to 17 residues. The V gene end was trimmed by 6 bases and the J gene end by 0 bases; junction bases not matched to a gene: 13. CDR3 amino acids: CASRLRPGGNLSYEQYF. In nucleotides, the CDR3 is TGCGCCAGCAGGCTCCGACCAGGGGGCAACCTCTCCTACGAGCAGTACTTC.

The CDR3 nucleotides are TGTGCCACCAGCAGAAAAGGGGACAGGCGCAATCAGCCCCAGCATTTT. Translating it yields CATSRKGDRRNQPQHF. The chain carries TRBV15 and TRBJ1-5, with TRBD1 identical over 8 bases. After removal of 2 bases from V and 2 bases from J, the junction contained 5 bases not matched to a gene. Looked up from germline, CDR1 is LNHNV and CDR2 is YYDKDF (reference sequence). The CDR3 runs 16 residues.

The gene calls are TRBV7-2 and TRBJ2-1, with unresolved D. V was clipped by 1 base and J by 3 bases, with 13 bases between them. The CDR3 covers 16 residues. Germline V gives CDR1 SGHTA, CDR2 FQGNSA. CDR3 region: CASSLDPNLVYNEQFF. The CDR3 DNA follows: TGTGCCAGCAGCTTAGATCCTAACCTAGTCTACAATGAGCAGTTCTTC.

The chain employs TRBV6-5 and TRBJ1-2; D might be TRBD1 (6 bases). The V end lost 4 bases, the J end lost 5 bases, and 17 bases lay between the germline ends. The CDR3 runs 15 residues. Germline V gene sequence: CDR1 MNHEY, CDR2 SVGAGI. As DNA, the CDR3 is TGTGCCAGCAGTTCGCCCGGGACACGACCTTATGGCTACACCTTC. Translated, it gives CASSSPGTRPYGYTF.

The genes are TRBV29-1 and TRBJ2-1; 7 nucleotides line up with TRBD2. J lost 7 bases, V lost 0 bases, and 0 bases had no gene match. The germline V gene has CDR1 SQVTM and CDR2 ANQGSEA. CDR3 length equals 12 residues. CDR3 sequence (DNA): TGCAGCGTTGAAGAAGCGGGGAATGAGCAGTTCTTC. It translates to CSVEEAGNEQFF.

The CDR3 is CASSRQTSGRLDTQYF. The DNA for the CDR3 is TGTGCCAGCAGCCGCCAGACTAGCGGGAGATTAGATACGCAGTATTTT. The chain links TRBV4-2 to TRBJ2-3, with TRBD2 matching over 12 bases. Germline values: CDR1 LGHNA, CDR2 YNFKEQ. Trimming took 4 bases from V and 5 from J; bases not matched to a gene: 7. The CDR3 is 16 amino acids.

The chain recombines TRBV9 with TRBJ2-3; TRBD2 agrees at 9 bases. This CDR3 is built from 16 residues. Germline CDR1 is SGDLS and CDR2 is YYNGEE. The V gene end was trimmed by 0 bases and the J gene end by 3 bases; junction bases not matched to a gene: 5. The CDR3 loop reads CASSVASGRWTDTQYF. The CDR3, as DNA: TGTGCCAGCAGCGTAGCCAGCGGGAGGTGGACAGATACGCAGTATTTT.

The chain uses TRBV9 and TRBJ2-5; D remains ambiguous. Per the germline V gene, CDR1 is SGDLS and CDR2 is YYNGEE. This CDR3 has 13 residues. V was trimmed by 4 bases and J by 1 base, leaving 8 bases between them. CDR3 protein: CASSPLSQETQYF. The DNA for the CDR3 is TGTGCCAGCAGCCCTTTAAGCCAAGAGACCCAGTACTTC.

A single count supports this clone. This chain uses TRBV27 with TRBJ2-1; possibly TRBD2 for D (6 bases). This CDR3 has 15 amino acids. Trimming stripped 2 bases from V and 7 bases from J, with 15 bases between. Germline V gene data show CDR1 as MNHEY and CDR2 as SMNVEV (reference sequence). The CDR3 here is CASSLTGSPGNEQFF. In DNA form, the CDR3 reads TGTGCCAGCAGTTTAACCGGGAGCCCAGGAAATGAGCAGTTCTTC.

The rearrangement links TRBV6-5 to TRBJ1-2; D remains unclear. The CDR3 runs to 15 residues. V dropped 6 bases and J dropped 2 bases, with 16 bases sitting between them. Per germline, CDR1 MNHEY and CDR2 SVGAGI. The DNA for the CDR3 is TGTGCCAGCAGGCTAACGACCGGGGAAAACTATGGCTACACCTTC. Its translation is CASRLTTGENYGYTF.

The gene calls are TRBV6-1 and TRBJ1-2; 9 nucleotides line up with TRBD1. Germline values: CDR1 MNHNS, CDR2 SASEGT. CDR3 length equals 15 residues. The V and J ends lost 6 bases and 2 bases, in that order; junction bases with no gene match: 7. DNA for the CDR3: TGTGCCAGCAGGAAGGGACAGGGTGCCAACTATGGCTACACCTTC. It specifies CASRKGQGANYGYTF.

The genes are TRBV6-4 and TRBJ2-3; D remains ambiguous. V dropped 4 bases and J dropped 5 bases, with 10 bases sitting between them. The CDR3 is 13 residues long. Germline V gene sequence: CDR1 MRHNA, CDR2 SNTAGT. This CDR3 reads CASSVRMEDTQYF. As DNA, the CDR3 is TGTGCCAGCAGTGTGCGGATGGAAGATACGCAGTATTTT.

This chain joins TRBV7-2 and TRBJ1-3; D not certain. The CDR3 covers 14 residues. Germline CDR1 SGHTA, CDR2 FQGNSA. The ends were cut back, 5 bases at V and 2 bases at J, with 10 bases in the middle. The CDR3 is CASSLSIAGNTIYF. For the CDR3, the DNA is TGTGCCAGCAGCCTGTCTATTGCTGGAAACACCATATATTTT.